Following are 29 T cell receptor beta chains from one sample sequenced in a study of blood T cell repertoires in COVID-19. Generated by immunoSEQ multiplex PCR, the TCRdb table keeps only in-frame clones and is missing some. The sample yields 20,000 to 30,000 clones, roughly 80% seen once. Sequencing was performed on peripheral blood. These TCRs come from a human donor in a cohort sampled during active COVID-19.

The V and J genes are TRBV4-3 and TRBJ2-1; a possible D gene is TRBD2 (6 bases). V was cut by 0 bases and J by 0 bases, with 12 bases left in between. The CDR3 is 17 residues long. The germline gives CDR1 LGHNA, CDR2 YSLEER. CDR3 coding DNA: TGCGCCAGCAGCCAAGAAAGGGCTAGCGCCTCCTACAATGAGCAGTTCTTC. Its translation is CASSQERASASYNEQFF.

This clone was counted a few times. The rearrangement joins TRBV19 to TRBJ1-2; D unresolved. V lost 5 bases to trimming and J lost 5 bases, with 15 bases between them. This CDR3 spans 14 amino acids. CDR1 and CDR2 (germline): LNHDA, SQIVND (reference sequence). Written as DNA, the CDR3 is TGTGCCAGTAGTGAGACCGGGTCATATTATGGCTACACCTTC. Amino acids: CASSETGSYYGYTF.

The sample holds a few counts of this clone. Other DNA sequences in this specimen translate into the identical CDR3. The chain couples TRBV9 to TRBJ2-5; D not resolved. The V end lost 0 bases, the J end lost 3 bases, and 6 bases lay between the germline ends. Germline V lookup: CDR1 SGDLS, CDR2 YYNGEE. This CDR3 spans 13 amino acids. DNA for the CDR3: TGTGCCAGCAGCGTAGAACTTAAAGAGACCCAGTACTTC. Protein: CASSVELKETQYF.

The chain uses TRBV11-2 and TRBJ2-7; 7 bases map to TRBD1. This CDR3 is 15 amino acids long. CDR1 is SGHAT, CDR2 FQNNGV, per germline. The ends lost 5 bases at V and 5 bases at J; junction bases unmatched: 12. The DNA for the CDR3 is TGTGCCAGCAGCCGTACACAGGGGTTAAGGGACGAGCAGTACTTC. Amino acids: CASSRTQGLRDEQYF.

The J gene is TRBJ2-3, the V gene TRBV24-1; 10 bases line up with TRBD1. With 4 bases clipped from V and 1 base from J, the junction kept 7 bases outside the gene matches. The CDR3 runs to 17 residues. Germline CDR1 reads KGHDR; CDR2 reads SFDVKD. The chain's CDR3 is CATSEWGQGLRTDTQYF. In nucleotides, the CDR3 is TGTGCCACCAGTGAGTGGGGACAGGGGCTTCGCACAGATACGCAGTATTTT.

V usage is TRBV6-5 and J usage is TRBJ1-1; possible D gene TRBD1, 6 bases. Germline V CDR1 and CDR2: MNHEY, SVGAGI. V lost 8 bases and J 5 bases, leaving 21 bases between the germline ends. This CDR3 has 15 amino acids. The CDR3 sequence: CASGPRRGAGTEAFF. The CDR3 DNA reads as TGTGCCAGCGGCCCCCGGCGGGGGGCAGGGACTGAAGCTTTCTTT.

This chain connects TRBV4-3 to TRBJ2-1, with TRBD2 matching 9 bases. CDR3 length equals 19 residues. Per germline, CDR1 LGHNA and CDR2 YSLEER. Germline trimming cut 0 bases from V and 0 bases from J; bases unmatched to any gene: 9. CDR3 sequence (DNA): TGCGCCAGCAGCCAAGACCCCGGCCCTAGCGGGGTCTCCTACAATGAGCAGTTCTTC. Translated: CASSQDPGPSGVSYNEQFF.

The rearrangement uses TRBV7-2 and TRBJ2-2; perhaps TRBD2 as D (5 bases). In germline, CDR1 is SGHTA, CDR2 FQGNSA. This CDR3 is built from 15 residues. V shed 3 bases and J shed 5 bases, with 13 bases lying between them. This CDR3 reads CASSFRRSGTGELFF. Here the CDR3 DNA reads TGTGCCAGCAGCTTCAGACGGTCGGGGACCGGGGAGCTGTTTTTT.

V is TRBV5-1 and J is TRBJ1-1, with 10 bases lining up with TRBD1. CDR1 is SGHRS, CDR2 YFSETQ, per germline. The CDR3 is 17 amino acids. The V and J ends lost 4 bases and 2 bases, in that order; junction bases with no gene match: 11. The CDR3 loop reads CASSIRTGGFGNTEAFF. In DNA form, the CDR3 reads TGCGCCAGCAGCATCCGGACAGGGGGATTTGGAAACACTGAAGCTTTCTTT. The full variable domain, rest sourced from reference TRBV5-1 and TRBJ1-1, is KAGVTQTPRYLIKTRGQQVTLSCSPISGHRSVSWYQQTPGQGLQFLFEYFSETQRNKGNFPGRFSGRQFSNSRSEMNVSTLELGDSALYLCASSIRTGGFGNTEAFFGQGTRLTVV.

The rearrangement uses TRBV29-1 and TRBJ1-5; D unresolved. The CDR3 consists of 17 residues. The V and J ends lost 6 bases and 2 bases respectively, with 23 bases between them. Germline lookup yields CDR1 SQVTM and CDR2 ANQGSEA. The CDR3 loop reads CSVLIGRNRGGNQPQHF. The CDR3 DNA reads TGCAGCGTCTTAATAGGGCGGAACCGGGGAGGCAATCAGCCCCAGCATTTT.

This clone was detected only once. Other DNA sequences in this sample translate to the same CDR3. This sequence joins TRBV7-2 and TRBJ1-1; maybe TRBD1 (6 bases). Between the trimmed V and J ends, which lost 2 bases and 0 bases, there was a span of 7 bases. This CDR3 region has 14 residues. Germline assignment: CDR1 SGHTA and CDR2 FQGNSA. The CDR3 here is CASSLRGLNTEAFF. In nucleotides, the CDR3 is TGTGCCAGCAGCTTAAGGGGGTTGAACACTGAAGCTTTCTTT.

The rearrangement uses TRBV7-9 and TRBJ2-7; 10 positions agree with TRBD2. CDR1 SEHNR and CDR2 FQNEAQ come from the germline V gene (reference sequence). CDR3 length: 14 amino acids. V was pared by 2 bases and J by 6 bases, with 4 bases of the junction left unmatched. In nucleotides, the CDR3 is TGTGCCAGCAGCTTACTAGCGGGAGTGTCCGAGCAGTACTTC. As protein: CASSLLAGVSEQYF.

The CDR3: CASSLGGRIETQYF. The CDR3 DNA follows: TGTGCCAGCAGCTTAGGCGGGAGGATTGAGACCCAGTACTTC. The chain uses TRBV7-2 and TRBJ2-5; 8 nucleotides line up with TRBD2. Germline V gene sequence: CDR1 SGHTA, CDR2 FQGNSA. The V gene end was trimmed by 1 base and the J gene end by 5 bases; junction bases not matched to a gene: 3. CDR3 length: 14 amino acids.

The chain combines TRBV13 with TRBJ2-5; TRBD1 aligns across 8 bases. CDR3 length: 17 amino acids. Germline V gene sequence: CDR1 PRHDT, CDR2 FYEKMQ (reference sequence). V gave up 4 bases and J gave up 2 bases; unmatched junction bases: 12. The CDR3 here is CASSSEGQGAGQETQYF. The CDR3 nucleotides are TGTGCCAGCAGCTCCGAAGGCCAGGGGGCGGGACAAGAGACCCAGTACTTC.

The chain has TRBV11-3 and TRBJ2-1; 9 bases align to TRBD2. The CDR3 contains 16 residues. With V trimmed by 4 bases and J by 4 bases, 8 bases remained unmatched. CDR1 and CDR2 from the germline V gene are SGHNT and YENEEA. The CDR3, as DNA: TGTGCCAGCAGCTCTAGCGGGACGCTCCTATACAATGAGCAGTTCTTC. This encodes CASSSSGTLLYNEQFF.

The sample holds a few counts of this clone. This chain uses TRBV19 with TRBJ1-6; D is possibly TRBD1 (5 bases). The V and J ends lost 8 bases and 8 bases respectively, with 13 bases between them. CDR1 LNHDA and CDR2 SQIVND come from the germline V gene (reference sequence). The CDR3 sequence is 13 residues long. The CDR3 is CASSQGTYSPLHF. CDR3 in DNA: TGTGCCAGTTCCCAGGGAACTTATTCACCCCTCCACTTT.

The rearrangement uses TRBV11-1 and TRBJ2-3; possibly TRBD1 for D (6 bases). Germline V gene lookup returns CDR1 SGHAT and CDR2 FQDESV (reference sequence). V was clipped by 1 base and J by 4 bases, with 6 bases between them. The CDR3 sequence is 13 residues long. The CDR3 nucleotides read TGTGCCAGCAGCTTAGACAGGGCAGATACGCAGTATTTT. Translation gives CASSLDRADTQYF. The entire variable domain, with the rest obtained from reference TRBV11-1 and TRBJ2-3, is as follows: EAEVAQSPRYKITEKSQAVAFWCDPISGHATLYWYRQILGQGPELLVQFQDESVVDDSQLPKDRFSAERLKGVDSTLKIQPAELGDSAMYLCASSLDRADTQYFGPGTRLTVL.

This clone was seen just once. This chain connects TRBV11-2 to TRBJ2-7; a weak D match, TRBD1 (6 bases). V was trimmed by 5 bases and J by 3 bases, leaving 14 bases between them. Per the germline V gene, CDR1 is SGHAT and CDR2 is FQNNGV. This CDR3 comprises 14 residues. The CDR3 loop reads CASSLTGQYYEQYF. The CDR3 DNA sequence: TGTGCCAGCAGCCTCACCGGACAGTACTACGAGCAGTACTTC.

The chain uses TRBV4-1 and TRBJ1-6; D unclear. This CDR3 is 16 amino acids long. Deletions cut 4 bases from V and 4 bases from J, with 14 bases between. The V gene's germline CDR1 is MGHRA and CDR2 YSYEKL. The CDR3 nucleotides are TGCGCCAGCAGCCCCGTTGGGGAGCAATATAATTCACCCCTCCACTTT. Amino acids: CASSPVGEQYNSPLHF.

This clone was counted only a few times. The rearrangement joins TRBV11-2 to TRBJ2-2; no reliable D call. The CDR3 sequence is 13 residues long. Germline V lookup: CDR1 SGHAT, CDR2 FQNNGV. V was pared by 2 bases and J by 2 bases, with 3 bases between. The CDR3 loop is CASSLTNTGELFF. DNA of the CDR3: TGTGCCAGCAGCTTAACAAACACCGGGGAGCTGTTTTTT.

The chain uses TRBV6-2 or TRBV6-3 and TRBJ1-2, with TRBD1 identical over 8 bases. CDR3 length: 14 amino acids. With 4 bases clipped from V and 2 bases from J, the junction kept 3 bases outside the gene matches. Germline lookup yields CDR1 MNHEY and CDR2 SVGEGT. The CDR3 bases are TGTGCCAGCAGTTCCGGGACAGGCAACTATGGCTACACCTTC. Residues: CASSSGTGNYGYTF.

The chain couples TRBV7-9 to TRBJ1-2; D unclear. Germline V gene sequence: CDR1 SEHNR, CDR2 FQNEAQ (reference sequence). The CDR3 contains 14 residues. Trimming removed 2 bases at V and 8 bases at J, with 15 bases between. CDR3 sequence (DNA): TGTGCCAGCAGCTTAAGTATGGAGGATGAGGGCTACACCTTC. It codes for CASSLSMEDEGYTF.

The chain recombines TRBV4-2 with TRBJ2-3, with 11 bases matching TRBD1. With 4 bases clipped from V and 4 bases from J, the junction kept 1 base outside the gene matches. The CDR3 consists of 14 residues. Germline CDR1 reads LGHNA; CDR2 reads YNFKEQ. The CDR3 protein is CASSRGQGADTQYF. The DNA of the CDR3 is TGTGCCAGCAGCCGGGGACAGGGGGCAGATACGCAGTATTTT.

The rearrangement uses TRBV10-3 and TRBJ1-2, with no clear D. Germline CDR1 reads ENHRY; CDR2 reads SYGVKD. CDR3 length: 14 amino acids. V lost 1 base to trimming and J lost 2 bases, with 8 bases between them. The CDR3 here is CAISEFGENYGYTF. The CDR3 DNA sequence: TGTGCCATCAGTGAGTTCGGAGAGAACTATGGCTACACCTTC.

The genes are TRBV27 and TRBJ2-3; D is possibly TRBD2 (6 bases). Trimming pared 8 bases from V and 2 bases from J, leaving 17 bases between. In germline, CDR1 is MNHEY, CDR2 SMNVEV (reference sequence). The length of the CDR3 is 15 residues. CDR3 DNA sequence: TGTGCCAGCCAGGTCGCGGGACCCTCCACAGATACGCAGTATTTT. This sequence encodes CASQVAGPSTDTQYF.

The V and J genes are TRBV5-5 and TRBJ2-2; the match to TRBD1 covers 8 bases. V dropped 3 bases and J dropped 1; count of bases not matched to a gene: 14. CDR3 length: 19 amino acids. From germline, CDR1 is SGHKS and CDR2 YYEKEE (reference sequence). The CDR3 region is CASSYLPYQGAGNTGELFF. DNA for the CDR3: TGTGCCAGCAGCTACCTGCCCTACCAGGGGGCTGGGAACACCGGGGAGCTGTTTTTT.

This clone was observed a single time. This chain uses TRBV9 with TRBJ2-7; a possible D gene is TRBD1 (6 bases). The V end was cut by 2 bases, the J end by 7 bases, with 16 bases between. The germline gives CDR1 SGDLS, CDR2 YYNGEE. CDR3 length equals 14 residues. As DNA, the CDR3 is TGTGCCAGCAGCGTTGGGCAGGGGAACGAAGAGCAGTACTTC. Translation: CASSVGQGNEEQYF. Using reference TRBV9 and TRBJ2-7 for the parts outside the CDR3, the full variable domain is DSGVTQTPKHLITATGQRVTLRCSPRSGDLSVYWYQQSLDQGLQFLIQYYNGEERAKGNILERFSAQQFPDLHSELNLSSLELGDSALYFCASSVGQGNEEQYFGPGTRLTVT.

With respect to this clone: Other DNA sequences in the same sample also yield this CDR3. CDR3 residues: CASSQERGGNQPQHF. CDR3 in DNA: TGTGCCAGCAGCCAAGAACGAGGAGGCAATCAGCCCCAGCATTTT. The chain is built from TRBV4-2 and TRBJ1-5; no clear D gene. Trimming left V 0 bases short and J 2 bases short, with 8 bases between. The CDR3 spans 15 residues. In germline, CDR1 is LGHNA, CDR2 YNFKEQ.

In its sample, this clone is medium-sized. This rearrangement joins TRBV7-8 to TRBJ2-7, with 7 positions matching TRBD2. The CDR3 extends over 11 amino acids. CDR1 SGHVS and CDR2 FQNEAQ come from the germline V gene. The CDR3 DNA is TGTGCGGCGGGGGAGACCTACGAGCAGTACTTC. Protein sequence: CAAGETYEQYF.